This record covers a single T cell receptor beta chain. Original processing methods: By means of reference gene primer amplification, nucleated cell counts were estimated. Here immunoSEQ multiplex PCR was the method, and the copy in TCRdb shows in-frame clones only, minus some. That table furnishes V, J and clone size, whereas the DNA furnished D and trimming. The sample contains tens of thousands of clones, 60% to 85% of which appear only once. This sample is drawn from a study of blood T cell repertoires in COVID-19. On the study more broadly: Samples taken during acute and convalescent COVID-19 were collected in the United States, Italy and Spain. Nucleic acid was either cDNA or gDNA, and it came from T cells, B-cell-depleted T cells, or PBMCs.

Looked up from germline, CDR1 is SQVTM and CDR2 is ANQGSEA. The ends lost 6 bases at V and 1 base at J; junction bases unmatched: 9. This CDR3 contains 15 residues. The clonotype comes from a human donor in a cohort sampled during active COVID-19. V and J are TRBV29-1 and TRBJ2-1, with TRBD2 matching over 7 bases. Sequenced sample: peripheral blood. The CDR3 DNA sequence: TGCAGCGTCTACAAGCGGGGTATATCCTACAATGAGCAGTTCTTC. This translates into CSVYKRGISYNEQFF.